These T cell receptor beta chains were read from a single sample in a study of shared clonotypes between healthy human individuals. Measured with immunoSEQ multiplex PCR; TCRdb has only the in-frame clones, and not every one. The profile covers fewer than 2.5 million clones, with over 85% appearing a single time and approximately 0.35% taken by the ten largest. The source material was naive CD4+ T cells from PBMCs. The receptors stem from a man between 18 and 29 years old in good health. Some clones in this sample may be carry-over from other donors' samples. CDR3s include the opening cysteine and the closing phenylalanine or tryptophan. The order of the fields is CDR3 protein, CDR3 DNA, D gene, J gene, clone size, V gene. D genes are given only for firm matches. The listing skips clone size in some rows; elsewhere it reads once, few, many or a size class.

cdr3_aa: CSGRDPMNTEAFF
cdr3_nt: TGCAGCGGACGGGACCCCATGAACACTGAAGCTTTCTTT
d_call: .
j_call: TRBJ1-1
clone_size: few
v_call: TRBV29-1

cdr3_aa: CASSLASRTSGRDAQFF
cdr3_nt: TGTGCCAGCAGCTTAGCATCCAGGACTAGCGGGAGAGACGCCCAGTTCTTC
d_call: TRBD2
j_call: TRBJ2-1
clone_size: .
v_call: TRBV11-3

cdr3_aa: CASSRLGKSSYEQYF
cdr3_nt: TGTGCCAGCAGCAGACTAGGCAAAAGCTCCTACGAGCAGTACTTC
d_call: .
j_call: TRBJ2-7
clone_size: .
v_call: TRBV28

cdr3_aa: CAWCCRGLNTEAFF
cdr3_nt: TGTGCCTGGTGCTGTAGGGGATTGAACACTGAAGCTTTCTTT
d_call: .
j_call: TRBJ1-1
clone_size: few
v_call: TRBV30

cdr3_aa: CASSLVSGQVNEKLFF
cdr3_nt: TGTGCCAGCAGCTTAGTTTCTGGGCAGGTTAATGAAAAACTGTTTTTT
d_call: .
j_call: TRBJ1-4
clone_size: .
v_call: TRBV5-5

cdr3_aa: CASSSGGETQYF
cdr3_nt: TGTGCCAGCAGTTCTGGGGGGGAGACCCAGTACTTC
d_call: .
j_call: TRBJ2-5
clone_size: .
v_call: TRBV28

cdr3_aa: CASRGGQRNEKLFF
cdr3_nt: TGTGCCAGCAGAGGGGGACAGAGGAATGAAAAACTGTTTTTT
d_call: TRBD1
j_call: TRBJ1-4
clone_size: .
v_call: TRBV28

cdr3_aa: CASSLGLSTDTQYF
cdr3_nt: TGTGCCAGCAGCCTAGGACTGAGCACAGATACGCAGTATTTT
d_call: .
j_call: TRBJ2-3
clone_size: .
v_call: TRBV11-3

cdr3_aa: CASSRRTDQETQYF
cdr3_nt: TGTGCCAGCAGCCGACGGACAGATCAGGAGACCCAGTACTTC
d_call: .
j_call: TRBJ2-5
clone_size: .
v_call: TRBV2

cdr3_aa: CASSPRSSYEQYF
cdr3_nt: TGTGCCAGCAGCCCGAGAAGCTCCTACGAGCAGTACTTC
d_call: .
j_call: TRBJ2-7
clone_size: .
v_call: TRBV14

cdr3_aa: CASSPVWTGLVEKLFF
cdr3_nt: TGTGCCAGCAGTCCCGTCTGGACAGGGTTAGTGGAAAAACTGTTTTTT
d_call: TRBD1
j_call: TRBJ1-4
clone_size: .
v_call: TRBV2

cdr3_aa: CASTSADGQYF
cdr3_nt: TGTGCCAGCACTAGCGCGGATGGGCAGTACTTC
d_call: .
j_call: TRBJ2-7
clone_size: .
v_call: TRBV2

cdr3_aa: CASSNEGNQPQHF
cdr3_nt: TGCGCCAGCAGTAACGAGGGCAATCAGCCCCAGCATTTT
d_call: .
j_call: TRBJ1-5
clone_size: .
v_call: TRBV5-1

cdr3_aa: CASSPVTDLSGNTIYF
cdr3_nt: TGTGCCAGCTCACCAGTCACAGACCTCTCTGGAAACACCATATATTTT
d_call: .
j_call: TRBJ1-3
clone_size: .
v_call: TRBV18

cdr3_aa: CASSPQGLAVYNEQFF
cdr3_nt: TGTGCCAGCAGTCCCCAGGGACTAGCGGTTTACAATGAGCAGTTCTTC
d_call: TRBD2
j_call: TRBJ2-1
clone_size: .
v_call: TRBV27

cdr3_aa: CASSFIGRGRPGEQFF
cdr3_nt: TGTGCCAGCAGCTTCATTGGTAGGGGGCGCCCCGGTGAGCAGTTCTTC
d_call: TRBD1
j_call: TRBJ2-1
clone_size: .
v_call: TRBV7-9

cdr3_aa: CASREQGESYEQYF
cdr3_nt: TGCGCCAGTAGGGAACAGGGGGAATCCTACGAGCAGTACTTC
d_call: TRBD1
j_call: TRBJ2-7
clone_size: .
v_call: TRBV5-1